The clone carrying this TCR beta chain was recorded many times. Its antigen is unidentified. The junction departs from germline at one end; a sequencing error may be responsible. This sample is part of a study of T cells in Graves' hyperthyroidism and ophthalmopathy. Amplification yielded TCR beta CDR3 regions, with RNA transcripts as the source. When the TCR CDR3 underwent first-round RT-PCR, the HTBI primer set was used. TCRdb independently ran MiXCR on the multiplex PCR reads; one entry per CDR3 protein. In the table there are approximately 640,000 distinct CDR3 sequences, 40% to 55% of which are singletons. Exclusion criteria comprised uncontrolled infection, other autoimmune disease, pregnancy or lactation. The diagnostic basis comprised clinical symptoms, serum thyroxine and TRAb, thyroid ultrasound and orbital computed tomography. Looked up from germline, CDR1 is SQVTM and CDR2 is ANQGSEA. This CDR3 is built from 13 residues.

Study results and limitations: In simple terms, a model built on 13 V-J features told ophthalmopathy apart from stable hyperthyroidism. A median 6.5 months before onset, the model predicted ophthalmopathy.

V gene TRBV29-1 combines with J gene TRBJ1-3; D uncertain. Sequences were obtained from peripheral blood or thyroid tissue (not recorded which). The sequence derives from an adult man with Graves' disease, either hyperthyroidism or ophthalmopathy (not recorded which). The CDR3 nucleotides are TGCAACGTTGATGGGGAGTCTGGAAACACCATATATTTT. This gives the protein CNVDGESGNTIYF.